This paragraph reports one TCR beta chain. Assignments of participants to cohorts depended upon their own reported clinical history. These data belong to a study of blood T cell repertoires in COVID-19. Across the whole study: T cells, B-cell-depleted T cells, or PBMCs provided the cDNA or gDNA that served as material.

Sequenced by immunoSEQ multiplex PCR; TCRdb stores in-frame clones only, minus some. The table lists about 250,000 clones, roughly 88% of them singletons, with roughly 4% in the top ten. Germline CDR1 and CDR2: LGHDT and YNNKEL (reference sequence). V lost 0 bases and J 0 bases, leaving 21 bases between the germline ends. This CDR3 has 20 amino acids. The receptor's source is a woman aged 30 to 39 who had recovered from COVID-19. The sequenced material came from PBMCs or T cells enriched from blood (not recorded which). The chain uses TRBV3-1 (or the pseudogene TRBV3-2) and TRBJ2-4; perhaps TRBD2 as D (5 bases). The CDR3 here is CASSQDLASNYIVAKNIQYF. The CDR3 DNA reads as TGTGCCAGCAGCCAAGATCTAGCCTCTAATTATATAGTAGCCAAAAACATTCAGTACTTC.